This record looks at one T cell receptor (beta chain) sequence and its context. Its recognized antigen is unknown. Base qualities are missing; no much larger clone stands one base away. The cohort consisted of 666 healthy bone marrow donors. Cohort members were all nominally healthy when sampled, although unrecorded immune exposures were likely present. The donor was CMV seropositive and was included in the group of 250 to 350 seropositive cohort members. A peripheral blood sample was provided by each donor, and peripheral blood mononuclear cells were used for TCR beta sequencing. The Qiagen DNeasy Blood Extraction Kit was used to extract genomic DNA from the blood cell samples. The record originates from a study of cytomegalovirus exposure and HLA in healthy donors (dated 2017 in TCRdb). Regarding the study in general: According to an earlier analysis of 587 of the donors, about 179 million T cells yielded over 90 million unique TCR beta sequences and about 280 Gb of sequence data. Typing coverage differed by locus: A, B, C, DRB1 and DQB1 were typed in roughly 620-630 donors, DQA1 in around 500, DPA1 in nearly 610, and DPB1 in roughly 450. In the later analysis, no new phenotypic data were used to find candidate immune exposures; instead, reliance was placed on TCR beta sequences and their occurrence across donors. Both class I and class II loci were covered by HLA typing, at four-digit resolution. An earlier analysis of several hundred of the donors applied high-throughput TCR beta sequencing to assess whether each TCR beta V gene segment acted as functional or pseudogenic. Four to six DR-DQ haplotypes were handled as single units for association and clustering, since linkage in the cohort was strong. The T cell repertoires of under 750 subjects were profiled by immunosequencing and related to cytomegalovirus serostatus. To predict cytomegalovirus infection status, the study combined high-throughput TCR immunosequencing, statistical association of individual TCRs with disease status, and machine learning. A later analysis re-examined previously published TCR beta repertoires from just over 650 donors and added high-resolution HLA genotyping to investigate patterns of TCR occurrence. Along with the approximately 620-subject first cohort, a separate validation cohort of roughly 110 different subjects was used. On average, 235,054 unique TCR beta nucleotide sequences were sequenced per donor among about 400 genotyped donors of the cohort, with about 17% of those sequences being non-productive. Roughly 300 gigabases of sequencing data and tens of millions of unique TCR sequences were included in an early release covering 500 to 750 HLA-typed donors. The aim of the study was to test whether cataloging public T cell receptors could identify signatures of past pathogen exposure. Of the roughly 400 genotyped donors, approximately 81% were placed in the genetic ancestry cluster associated with self-reported Caucasian donors. A later genetic analysis took genome-wide SNP genotypes for about 55% of the roughly 670 donors and used that subset as a discovery cohort. Donor age, sex, ethnicity and CMV serostatus were compiled together with the repertoire data. All discovery cohort repertoires had been generated on a single sequencing platform. Overall study results and their limits: In vitro tests confirmed that three of the cytomegalovirus-associated TCR beta chains recognize cytomegalovirus antigens. A later analysis reported that several top co-occurrence clusters appeared linked to parvovirus B19, influenza, CMV and Epstein-Barr virus. A later analysis found that HLA-associated TCR beta chains were more clonally expanded and had lower generation probabilities than equally common non-associated chains. Linkage disequilibrium might explain the correlated functional status among segregating V segments, but an unknown experimental factor could not be ruled out. A later genetic analysis associated a missense DCLRE1C variant with V-gene and J-gene trimming of TCR beta chains, and an independent cohort replicated the association. In a later analysis, the rate of TCR association differed among HLA loci, with DRB1 alleles having the most associated TCRs and HLA-C alleles having the fewest. The study gave a list of more than 150 TCR beta chains associated with cytomegalovirus. A cluster of highly shared sequence variants was judged likely to be a technical artifact of the sequencing pipeline. According to a later genetic analysis, donors in an Asian-associated ancestry cluster had fewer N-insertions in productive TCRs than the approximately 650-donor mean. A further reported finding was that TCR beta sequences accurately predicted the HLA-A and HLA-B alleles for most subjects in the first cohort. An earlier analysis of 587 of the donors showed that most TCR beta V segments appeared in productive rearrangements either about 87% or about 30% of the time, which broadly matched IMGT annotations. Because HLA typing was unavailable for some donors at each locus, only the typed subset was used in association tests. Sequencing depth was assumed to be roughly uniform across donors in the presence/absence analyses, though that assumption may not hold. Most CMV-associated TCR beta chains appeared to be HLA-restricted in a later analysis, and the HLA associations seemed to be driven largely by CMV exposure. Assigning TCR associations to individual alleles was difficult when HLA alleles, especially DR and DQ, strongly co-occurred. At a false discovery rate of 0.05, a later analysis linked some 17,000 TCR beta sequences to specific HLA alleles. Because the 87-base-pair reads could not distinguish some IMGT-functional V segments, including TRBV6-2 and TRBV6-3, those segments were excluded. According to the authors, the approach could potentially be generalized to other disease states and immunological phenotypes. The only immune exposure information available for the cohort was CMV serostatus. Because counts were too low, roughly 16 rarely observed V segments, including chromosome 9 orphons, were left out of the earlier analysis of about 620 of the donors. In both the original and validation cohorts, the classifier was reported to diagnose cytomegalovirus status with high specificity and sensitivity. The cohort was sequenced for TCR beta chains only, and without alpha or paired-chain data the features that could be detected were limited. Most TCR sequences were seen in very few donors, while some public TCRs were found in many individuals.

Sequences SGHDT (CDR1) and YYEEEE (CDR2) are obtained from the germline V gene. For this chain, trimming is 1 base at the V end and 6 bases at the J end, and the number of junction bases without a gene match is 9. The CDR3 starts with the cysteine, ends with the phenylalanine, and has 15 residues. Only the CDR3 DNA stays, 45 bases, in frame from base 1. The library was produced with the immunoSEQ multiplex PCR assay. A mixture of 60 forward primers for TCR Vbeta segments and 13 reverse primers for TCR Jbeta segments was used in the multiplex PCR. The CDR3 region of rearranged TCR beta genes was amplified from genomic DNA by a multiplex PCR assay. On the Illumina HiSeq System, the amplified TCR beta libraries were sequenced as 87-base-pair reads. The authors processed their data as follows. A later analysis tallied 75 million to 95 million unique TCR beta chains across the 666 repertoires, and approximately 12 million of those chains were shared by two or more donors. A nearest-neighbor algorithm error-corrected the raw reads and collapsed the reads into unique sequences, merging closely related sequences to remove PCR and sequencing errors. V, D and J gene segments were assigned by aligning CDR3 sequences to IMGT reference sequences. For a sequence to be retained, a match of at least six nucleotides to both a V gene segment and a J gene segment was required. Rearrangements were classified as productive when the CDR3 lacked stop codons and remained in frame with V and J, and all other rearrangements were classified as non-productive. CDR3 was defined according to IMGT convention as the region running from the second conserved V-encoded cysteine to the conserved J-encoded phenylalanine. The earlier analysis of approximately 500 of the donors excluded sequences that lacked an unambiguous match to a single V gene segment. An earlier analysis of 587 of the donors called V segments functional above 56.7% productive rearrangements and segregating when the between-donor standard deviation exceeded 5%. A statistical classification framework was built for diagnosing cytomegalovirus status from the catalog of TCR beta chain sequences. A later analysis assigned V and J genes by comparing TCR nucleotide sequences with IMGT/GENE-DB human TR gene sequences. Using the TCRdist pipeline, a later analysis assigned CDR3 sequences along with most-parsimonious VDJ recombination scenarios. In a later analysis, each TCR beta chain was defined by its CDR3 amino acid sequence together with its V-gene family, and reads lacking a unique V-gene family were excluded. A later analysis removed roughly 590 highly shared, low-generation-probability nucleotide sequences to deal with suspected cross-contamination and a sequencing artifact. For each public chain, a later analysis derived a clonal expansion index from normalized ranks of inferred template counts within each repertoire. In a later analysis, generation probabilities were computed with a VDJ recombination model fitted to out-of-frame rearrangements, and the resulting probabilities were checked against IGoR. In a later analysis, hypergeometric tests were used to score TCR-TCR, TCR-HLA and TCR-CMV co-occurrence, with a repertoire-size bias correction applied to TCR pairs. False discovery rates were estimated in a later analysis by permuting HLA or CMV assignments 20 times. In a later analysis, co-occurring TCRs were grouped using DBSCAN, with TCRdist sequence similarity added in when clustering inside HLA-allele-positive subsets. For co-occurrence clustering, repertoires with fewer than 30,000 or more than 120,000 public chains were excluded, along with roughly 5 repertoires with anomalous nucleotide sharing. TCRdb stores this immuneACCESS table with in-frame sequences only. Part of the clones is absent; in the studies checked, under half of the shortfall reflects unresolved V genes, and no reason is known for the rest. Clone size and the V and J calls come from that table; the DNA yielded D and trimming. Here the sample has under 200,000 clones; 82% occur a single time. Of the sample, approximately 1.5% is held by the ten largest clones.

Rearrangement joined TRBV5-6 to TRBJ1-2, and 7 junctional nucleotides match TRBD1. Specimen: PBMCs. The source is a girl between 5 and 17 years old in good health and CMV-seropositive. The sequenced DNA is TGTGCCAGCAGCTTGAACGACAGGGTTTTGGATGGCTACACCTTC. Translated, it gives CASSLNDRVLDGYTF.